One and the same sample provided the 19 T cell receptor beta chains below, sequenced in a study of shared clonotypes between healthy human individuals. Naive CD8 isolation took CD45RO-negative cells positively selected for CCR7 and excluded terminally differentiated effector memory CD45RA+ cells. Profiling relied on immunoSEQ multiplex PCR, and the TCRdb table lists in-frame clones only, not all of them. Here the sample spans about 600,000 clones, 95% being singletons. Sequencing was done on a sample of naive CD8+ T cells sorted from blood. These receptors were collected from a woman aged 25-40 years in good health.

As concerns this clone: In the same sample, other DNA sequences code for this CDR3. The genes are TRBV29-1 and TRBJ2-3, with D possibly being TRBD2 (6 bases). Deletions cut 7 bases from V and 1 base from J, with 12 bases between. There are 13 residues in the CDR3. Germline-derived CDR1 and CDR2 are SQVTM and ANQGSEA. The CDR3 loop is CSAAGGGTDTQYF. The CDR3 DNA is TGCAGCGCCGCCGGCGGGGGCACAGATACGCAGTATTTT.

Concerning this clone: At one boundary the junction diverges from the germline segment, which might be a read error. The chain employs TRBV4-2 and TRBJ2-7; the D gene is possibly TRBD2 (5 bases). This CDR3 has 15 amino acids. Germline values: CDR1 LGHNA, CDR2 YNFKEQ. The CDR3 sequence is CASSQAFGSSHEQYF. CDR3 DNA: TGTGCCAGCAGCCAGGCTTTTGGGAGCTCCCACGAGCAGTACTTC.

The chain recombines TRBV28 with TRBJ1-2; 11 nucleotides match TRBD1. The CDR3 totals 15 residues. J lost 7 bases, V lost 5 bases, and 9 bases had no gene match. Looked up from germline, CDR1 is MDHEN and CDR2 is SYDVKM. DNA for the CDR3: TGTGCCAGCAGTCCGAAGGGACAGGGGGGCGGTGGCTACACCTTC. Translated, it gives CASSPKGQGGGGYTF.

This chain links TRBV6-6 with TRBJ2-1; a possible D gene is TRBD2 (6 bases). Trimming removed 3 bases from V and 9 bases from J, with 15 bases in between. CDR3 length: 14 amino acids. CDR1 and CDR2 from the germline V gene are MNHNY and SVGAGI (reference sequence). The chain's CDR3 is CASSYTGEGTEQFF. The CDR3 region has the DNA TGTGCCAGCAGTTATACGGGGGAAGGCACTGAGCAGTTCTTC.

The V and J genes are TRBV27 and TRBJ2-7, with 9 bases aligning to TRBD1. This CDR3 region has 16 residues. V gave up 2 bases and J gave up 2 bases; unmatched junction bases: 7. Germline CDR1 reads MNHEY; CDR2 reads SMNVEV (reference sequence). CDR3 sequence: CASSLPGQGPPYEQYF. The CDR3 DNA reads TGTGCCAGCAGTTTACCGGGACAGGGCCCCCCCTACGAGCAGTACTTC.

V is TRBV15 and J is TRBJ1-4, with TRBD1 identical over 8 bases. CDR3 length: 12 residues. CDR1 is LNHNV, CDR2 YYDKDF, per germline (reference sequence). The V segment lost 5 bases and the J segment 8 bases; nucleotides outside the gene matches: 1. The CDR3 loop reads CATSRDREKLFF. Written as DNA, the CDR3 is TGTGCCACCAGCCGGGACAGGGAAAAACTGTTTTTT.

This rearrangement joins TRBV28 to TRBJ2-1; no clear D. Trimming shortened V by 6 bases and J by 0 bases, and 9 bases separated the two germline ends. Germline V gene lookup returns CDR1 MDHEN and CDR2 SYDVKM. This CDR3 region has 14 residues. The DNA of the CDR3 is TGTGCCAGCAGGGGCACGAGCTCCTACAATGAGCAGTTCTTC. Translating gives CASRGTSSYNEQFF. Based on the CDR3 plus reference TRBV28 and TRBJ2-1, the full variable domain is DVKVTQSSRYLVKRTGEKVFLECVQDMDHENMFWYRQDPGLGLRLIYFSYDVKMKEKGDIPEGYSVSREKKERFSLILESASTNQTSMYLCASRGTSSYNEQFFGPGTRLTVL.

The chain recombines TRBV5-4 with TRBJ2-1; 13 bases line up with TRBD2. The germline CDR1 and CDR2 sequences are SGHNT and YYREEE (reference sequence). V shed 3 bases and J 8 bases; nucleotides not matched to a gene: 11. The CDR3 is made up of 17 amino acids. This CDR3 reads CASSSEAGLAGLDEQFF. The CDR3, as DNA: TGTGCCAGCAGCTCAGAAGCGGGACTAGCGGGACTGGATGAGCAGTTCTTC.

For the CDR3, the DNA is TGCGCCAGCAGCCAGGGACCGGCTTACGAGCAGTACTTC. Its translation is CASSQGPAYEQYF. The chain recombines TRBV5-1 with TRBJ2-7; D possibly uses TRBD1 or TRBD2 (5 bases each). The V end lost 4 bases, the J end lost 4 bases, and 12 bases lay between the germline ends. Germline V gene lookup returns CDR1 SGHRS and CDR2 YFSETQ. The CDR3 is made up of 13 amino acids.

V is TRBV19 and J is TRBJ1-2; possible D gene TRBD1, 6 bases. In germline, CDR1 is LNHDA, CDR2 SQIVND (reference sequence). The length of the CDR3 is 18 residues. The V end was cut by 3 bases, the J end by 2 bases, with 22 bases between. DNA for the CDR3: TGTGCCAGTAGTATCTTCCCGGACCTTTCAGACAGGAACTATGGCTACACCTTC. Encoded protein: CASSIFPDLSDRNYGYTF.

The J gene is TRBJ1-1, the V gene TRBV5-6; D ambiguous. Deletions cut 3 bases from V and 4 bases from J, with 4 bases between. The CDR3 totals 11 residues. CDR1 is SGHDT, CDR2 YYEEEE, per germline. The CDR3 DNA sequence: TGTGCCAGCAGCTCCCTCACTGAAGCTTTCTTT. It encodes CASSSLTEAFF.

V gene TRBV9 combines with J gene TRBJ2-1; 7 bases agree with TRBD2. CDR1 is SGDLS and CDR2 is YYNGEE in the germline V gene. The length of the CDR3 is 14 residues. With V trimmed by 3 bases and J by 6 bases, 6 bases remained unmatched. The CDR3, as DNA: TGTGCCAGCAGCGCCCCGACGGGGGGCAATGAGCAGTTCTTC. Translation gives CASSAPTGGNEQFF.

The chain combines TRBV5-4 with TRBJ2-2, with 10 bases lining up with TRBD1. The CDR3 runs to 16 residues. The ends lost 5 bases at V and 2 bases at J; junction bases unmatched: 6. CDR1 is SGHNT and CDR2 is YYREEE in the germline V gene (reference sequence). The CDR3 spells CASRVGDRGNTGELFF. The CDR3 DNA is TGTGCCAGCAGGGTCGGGGACAGGGGAAACACCGGGGAGCTGTTTTTT.

The chain has TRBV7-9 and TRBJ1-1; weak D call: TRBD1 (5 bases). CDR1 SEHNR and CDR2 FQNEAQ come from the germline V gene (reference sequence). This CDR3 has 14 residues. V lost 4 bases to trimming and J lost 4 bases, with 13 bases between them. The CDR3 protein is CASSSRDGSTEAFF. The CDR3 DNA follows: TGTGCCAGCAGCTCTCGGGACGGATCCACTGAAGCTTTCTTT.

The V call is TRBV5-6, the J call TRBJ2-1; D is uncertain. V was clipped by 4 bases and J by 10 bases, with 9 bases between them. Germline CDR1 and CDR2: SGHDT and YYEEEE. This CDR3 is 11 amino acids long. The CDR3 here is CASSAPGEQFF. The DNA for the CDR3 is TGTGCCAGCAGCGCGCCCGGGGAGCAGTTCTTC.

The J gene is TRBJ1-5, the V gene TRBV9; D not resolved. This CDR3 comprises 15 residues. With 0 bases removed from V and 5 bases from J, the gap between germline ends came to 12 bases. The germline gives CDR1 SGDLS, CDR2 YYNGEE. CDR3 residues: CASSVGGGYDQPQHF. The CDR3 nucleotides read TGTGCCAGCAGCGTAGGTGGAGGGTACGATCAGCCCCAGCATTTT.

The J gene is TRBJ2-7, the V gene TRBV2; either TRBD1 or TRBD2 may fit D (5 bases each). Trimming took off 6 bases at V and 2 bases at J, with 14 bases between the two ends. Germline V gene sequence: CDR1 SNHLY, CDR2 FYNNEI. This CDR3 spans 14 amino acids. The CDR3 DNA reads TGTGCCAGCAGAGTCGGGGACGGAGCCTACGAGCAGTACTTC. The encoded protein is CASRVGDGAYEQYF.

This clone has more than one count but fewer than ten. V usage is TRBV19 and J usage is TRBJ1-5; D gene uncertain. CDR1 is LNHDA, CDR2 SQIVND, per germline (reference sequence). This CDR3 is 15 amino acids long. V gave up 5 bases and J gave up 0 bases, with 11 bases separating them. CDR3 region: CASSHLGVSNQPQHF. CDR3 DNA sequence: TGTGCCAGTAGTCACCTTGGAGTTAGCAATCAGCCCCAGCATTTT.

This clone was counted a single time. The chain links TRBV30 to TRBJ2-1; no clear D gene. Germline V lookup: CDR1 GTSNPN, CDR2 SVGIG (reference sequence). V lost 5 bases and J lost 15, with 8 bases in between. The CDR3 is 8 residues long. CDR3 sequence: CAWPPRFF. In DNA form, the CDR3 reads TGTGCCTGGCCCCCGCGGTTCTTC.